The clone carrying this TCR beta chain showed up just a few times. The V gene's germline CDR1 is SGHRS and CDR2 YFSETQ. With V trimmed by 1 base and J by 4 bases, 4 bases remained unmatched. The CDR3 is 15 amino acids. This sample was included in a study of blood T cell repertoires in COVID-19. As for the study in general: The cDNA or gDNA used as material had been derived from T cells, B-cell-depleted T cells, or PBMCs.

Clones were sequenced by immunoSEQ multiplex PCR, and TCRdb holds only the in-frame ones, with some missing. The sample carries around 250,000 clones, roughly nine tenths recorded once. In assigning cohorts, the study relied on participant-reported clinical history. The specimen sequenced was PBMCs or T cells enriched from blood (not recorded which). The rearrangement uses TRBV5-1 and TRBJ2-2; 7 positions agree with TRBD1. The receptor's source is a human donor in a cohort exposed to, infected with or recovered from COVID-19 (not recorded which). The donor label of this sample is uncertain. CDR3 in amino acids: CASSLRQGVTGELFF. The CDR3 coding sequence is TGCGCCAGCAGCTTGCGACAGGGTGTCACCGGGGAGCTGTTTTTT.